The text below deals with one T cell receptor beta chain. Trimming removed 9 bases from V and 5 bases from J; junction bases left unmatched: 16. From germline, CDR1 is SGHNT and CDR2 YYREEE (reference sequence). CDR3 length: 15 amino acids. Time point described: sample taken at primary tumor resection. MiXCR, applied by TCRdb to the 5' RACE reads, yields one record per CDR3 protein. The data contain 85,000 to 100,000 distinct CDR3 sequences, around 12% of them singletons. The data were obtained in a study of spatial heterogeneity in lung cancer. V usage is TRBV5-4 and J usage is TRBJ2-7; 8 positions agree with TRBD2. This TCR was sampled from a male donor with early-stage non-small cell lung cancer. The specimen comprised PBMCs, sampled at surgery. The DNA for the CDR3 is TGTGCCATCCGCAACGGGGGGGCCGGCACGGACGAGCAGTACTTC. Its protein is CAIRNGGAGTDEQYF.